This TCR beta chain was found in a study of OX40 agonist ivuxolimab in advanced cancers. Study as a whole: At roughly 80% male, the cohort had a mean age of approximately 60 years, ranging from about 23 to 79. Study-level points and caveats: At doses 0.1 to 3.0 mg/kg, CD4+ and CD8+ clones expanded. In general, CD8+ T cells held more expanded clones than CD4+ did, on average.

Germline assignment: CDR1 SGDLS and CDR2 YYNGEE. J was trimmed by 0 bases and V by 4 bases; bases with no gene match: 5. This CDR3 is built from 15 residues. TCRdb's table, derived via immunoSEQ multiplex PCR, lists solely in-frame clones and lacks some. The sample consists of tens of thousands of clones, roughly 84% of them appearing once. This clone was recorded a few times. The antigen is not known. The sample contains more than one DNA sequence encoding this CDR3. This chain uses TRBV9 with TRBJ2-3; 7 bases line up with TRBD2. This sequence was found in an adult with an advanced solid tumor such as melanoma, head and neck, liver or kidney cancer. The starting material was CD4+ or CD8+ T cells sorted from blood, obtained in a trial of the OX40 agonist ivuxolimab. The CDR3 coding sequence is TGTGCCAGCAGCCCCCGCGGGGGAAGCACAGATACGCAGTATTTT. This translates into CASSPRGGSTDTQYF.